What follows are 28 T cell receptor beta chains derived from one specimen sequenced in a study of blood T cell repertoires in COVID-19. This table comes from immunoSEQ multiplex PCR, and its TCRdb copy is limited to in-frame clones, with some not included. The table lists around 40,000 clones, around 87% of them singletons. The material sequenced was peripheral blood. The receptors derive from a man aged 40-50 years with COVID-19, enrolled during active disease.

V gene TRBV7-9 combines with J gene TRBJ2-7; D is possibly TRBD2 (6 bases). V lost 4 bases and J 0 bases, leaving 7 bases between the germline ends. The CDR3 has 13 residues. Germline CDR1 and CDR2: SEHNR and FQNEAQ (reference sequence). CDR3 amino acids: CASSSGLSYEQYF. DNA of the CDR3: TGTGCCAGCAGCTCGGGACTCTCCTACGAGCAGTACTTC.

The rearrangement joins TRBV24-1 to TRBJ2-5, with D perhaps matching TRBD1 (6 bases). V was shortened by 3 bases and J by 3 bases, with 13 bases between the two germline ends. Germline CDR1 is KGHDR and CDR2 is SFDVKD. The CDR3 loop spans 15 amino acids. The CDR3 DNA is TGTGCCACCAGTGATCCCCAACCAGGGGAAGAGACCCAGTACTTC. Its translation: CATSDPQPGEETQYF.

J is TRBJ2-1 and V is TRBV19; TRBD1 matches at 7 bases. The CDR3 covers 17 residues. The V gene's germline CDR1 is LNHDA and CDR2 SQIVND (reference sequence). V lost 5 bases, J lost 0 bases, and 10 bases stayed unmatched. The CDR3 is CASSHRTGWSSYNEQFF. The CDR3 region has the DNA TGTGCCAGTAGTCATCGGACAGGTTGGAGCTCCTACAATGAGCAGTTCTTC.

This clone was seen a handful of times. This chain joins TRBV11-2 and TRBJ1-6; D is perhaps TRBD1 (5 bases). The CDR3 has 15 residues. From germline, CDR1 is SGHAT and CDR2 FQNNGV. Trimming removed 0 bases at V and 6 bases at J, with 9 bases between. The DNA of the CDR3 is TGTGCCAGCAGCTTAGAAGGACACGGTAATTCACCCCTCCACTTT. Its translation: CASSLEGHGNSPLHF.

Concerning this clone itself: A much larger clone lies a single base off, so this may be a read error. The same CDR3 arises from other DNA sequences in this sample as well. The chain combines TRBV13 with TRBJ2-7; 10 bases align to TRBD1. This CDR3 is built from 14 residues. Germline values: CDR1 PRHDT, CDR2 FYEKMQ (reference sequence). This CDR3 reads CASSFGTGEDEQYF. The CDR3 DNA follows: TGTGCCAGCAGCTTCGGGACAGGGGAAGACGAACAGTACTTC.

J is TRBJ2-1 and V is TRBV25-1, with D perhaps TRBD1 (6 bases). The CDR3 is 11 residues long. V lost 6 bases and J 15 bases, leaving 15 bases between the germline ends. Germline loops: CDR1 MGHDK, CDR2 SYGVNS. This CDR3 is CASSPGTLMFF. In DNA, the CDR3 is TGTGCCAGCAGCCCCGGGACACTCATGTTCTTC.

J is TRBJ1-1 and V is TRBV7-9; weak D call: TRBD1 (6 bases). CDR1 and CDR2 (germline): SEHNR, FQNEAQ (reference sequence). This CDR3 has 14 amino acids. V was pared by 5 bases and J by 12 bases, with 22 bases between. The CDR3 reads CASSPSGDLRETFF. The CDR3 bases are TGTGCCAGCAGCCCATCAGGGGACCTGAGAGAAACTTTCTTT.

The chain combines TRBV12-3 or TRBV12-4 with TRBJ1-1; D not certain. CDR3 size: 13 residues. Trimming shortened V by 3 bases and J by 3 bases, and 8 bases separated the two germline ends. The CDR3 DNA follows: TGTGCCAGCAGTTTTGCGAGCCACACTGAAGCTTTCTTT. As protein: CASSFASHTEAFF.

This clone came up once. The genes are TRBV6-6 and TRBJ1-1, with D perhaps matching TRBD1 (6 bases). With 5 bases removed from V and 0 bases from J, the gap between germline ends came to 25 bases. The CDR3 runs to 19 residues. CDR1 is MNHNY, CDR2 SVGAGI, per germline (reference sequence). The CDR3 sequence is CASSLVPVGDTTLNTEAFF. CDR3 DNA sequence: TGTGCCAGCAGTCTTGTACCCGTAGGGGACACTACCTTGAACACTGAAGCTTTCTTT.

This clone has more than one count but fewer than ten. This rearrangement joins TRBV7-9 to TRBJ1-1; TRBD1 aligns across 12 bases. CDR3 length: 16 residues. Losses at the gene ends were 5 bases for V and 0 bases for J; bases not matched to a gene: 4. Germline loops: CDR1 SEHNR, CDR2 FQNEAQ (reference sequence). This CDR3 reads CASSQGTGGLNTEAFF. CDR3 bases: TGTGCCAGCAGCCAAGGGACAGGGGGCTTGAACACTGAAGCTTTCTTT. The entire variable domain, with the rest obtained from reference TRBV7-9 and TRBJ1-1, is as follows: DTGVSQNPRHKITKRGQNVTFRCDPISEHNRLYWYRQTLGQGPEFLTYFQNEAQLEKSRLLSDRFSAERPKGSFSTLEIQRTEQGDSAMYLCASSQGTGGLNTEAFFGQGTRLTVV.

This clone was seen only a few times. CDR3 in amino acids: CASSLSTGANTGELFF. CDR3 nucleotide sequence: TGTGCCAGCAGCTTATCCACAGGAGCGAACACCGGGGAGCTGTTTTTT. This chain joins TRBV7-8 and TRBJ2-2; possible D gene TRBD1, 5 bases. Between the trimmed V and J ends, which lost 2 bases and 0 bases, there was a span of 10 bases. Germline V gene data show CDR1 as SGHVS and CDR2 as FQNEAQ. This CDR3 is 16 amino acids long.

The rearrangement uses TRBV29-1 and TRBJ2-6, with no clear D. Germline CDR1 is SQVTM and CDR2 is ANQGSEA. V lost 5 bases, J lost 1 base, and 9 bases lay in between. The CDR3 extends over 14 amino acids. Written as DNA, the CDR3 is TGCAGCGTTATAACTCGTTCTGGGGCCAACGTCCTGACTTTC. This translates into CSVITRSGANVLTF.

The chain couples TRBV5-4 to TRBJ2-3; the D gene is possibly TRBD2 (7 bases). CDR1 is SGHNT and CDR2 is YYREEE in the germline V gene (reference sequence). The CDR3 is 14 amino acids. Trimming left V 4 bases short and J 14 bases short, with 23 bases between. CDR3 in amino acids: CASSPAGGGSLGYF. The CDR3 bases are TGTGCCAGCAGCCCGGCCGGGGGCGGGAGCTTGGGGTATTTT.

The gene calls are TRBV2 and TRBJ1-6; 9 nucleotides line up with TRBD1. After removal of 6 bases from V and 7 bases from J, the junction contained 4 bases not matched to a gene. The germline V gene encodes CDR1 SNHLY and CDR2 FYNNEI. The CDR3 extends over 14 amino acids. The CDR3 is CASRPQGANSPLHF. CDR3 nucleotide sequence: TGTGCCAGCAGACCACAGGGGGCGAATTCACCCCTCCACTTT.

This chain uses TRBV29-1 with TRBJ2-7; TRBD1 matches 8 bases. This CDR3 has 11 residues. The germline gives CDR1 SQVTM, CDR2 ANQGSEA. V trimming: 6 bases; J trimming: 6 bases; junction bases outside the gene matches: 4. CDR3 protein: CSVGQGSEQYF. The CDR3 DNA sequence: TGCAGCGTCGGACAGGGAAGCGAGCAGTACTTC.

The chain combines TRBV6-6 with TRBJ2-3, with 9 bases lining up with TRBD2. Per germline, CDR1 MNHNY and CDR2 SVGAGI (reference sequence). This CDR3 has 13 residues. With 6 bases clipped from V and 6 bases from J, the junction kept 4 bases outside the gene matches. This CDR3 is CASRNGTSDTQYF. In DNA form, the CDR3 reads TGTGCCAGCAGAAATGGGACTAGCGATACGCAGTATTTT.

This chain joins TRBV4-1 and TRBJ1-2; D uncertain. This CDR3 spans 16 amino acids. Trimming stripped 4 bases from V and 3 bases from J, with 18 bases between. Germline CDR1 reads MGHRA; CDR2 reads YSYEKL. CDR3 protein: CASSPSSGSLDYGYTF. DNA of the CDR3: TGCGCCAGCAGCCCTTCGTCGGGGAGCCTAGACTATGGCTACACCTTC.

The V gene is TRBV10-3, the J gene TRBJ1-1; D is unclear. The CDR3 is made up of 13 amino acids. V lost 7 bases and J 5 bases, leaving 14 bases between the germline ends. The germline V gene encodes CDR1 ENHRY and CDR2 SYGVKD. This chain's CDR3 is CAIIGSRGTEAFF. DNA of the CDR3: TGTGCCATCATAGGGTCCCGGGGAACTGAAGCTTTCTTT.

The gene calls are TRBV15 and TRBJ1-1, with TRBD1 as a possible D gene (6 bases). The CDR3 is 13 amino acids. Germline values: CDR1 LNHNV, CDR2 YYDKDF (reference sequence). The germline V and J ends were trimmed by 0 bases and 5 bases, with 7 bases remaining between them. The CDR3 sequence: CATSREGGTEAFF. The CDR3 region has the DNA TGTGCCACCAGCAGAGAAGGGGGAACTGAAGCTTTCTTT.

The DNA for the CDR3 is TGTGCCAGCAGCTTGGAGCAGGGGGCCTCTGGAAACACCATATATTTT. Amino acid sequence: CASSLEQGASGNTIYF. The V and J genes are TRBV5-6 and TRBJ1-3; 8 bases are a match to TRBD1. With 0 bases clipped from V and 0 bases from J, the junction kept 2 bases outside the gene matches. Germline V gene data show CDR1 as SGHDT and CDR2 as YYEEEE. The CDR3 is made up of 16 amino acids.

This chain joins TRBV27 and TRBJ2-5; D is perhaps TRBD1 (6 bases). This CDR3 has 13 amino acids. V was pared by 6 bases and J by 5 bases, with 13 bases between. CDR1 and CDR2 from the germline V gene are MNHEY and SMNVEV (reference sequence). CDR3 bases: TGTGCCAGCAGCCCCGCAGGGGTGGAGACCCAGTACTTC. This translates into CASSPAGVETQYF.

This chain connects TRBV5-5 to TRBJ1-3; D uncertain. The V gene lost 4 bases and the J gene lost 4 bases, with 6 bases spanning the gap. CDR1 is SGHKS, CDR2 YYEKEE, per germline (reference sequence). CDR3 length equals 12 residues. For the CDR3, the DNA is TGTGCCAGCAGCAAAGAGGGAAACACCATATATTTT. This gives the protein CASSKEGNTIYF. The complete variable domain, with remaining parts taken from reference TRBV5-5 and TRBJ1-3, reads DAGVTQSPTHLIKTRGQQVTLRCSPISGHKSVSWYQQVLGQGPQFIFQYYEKEERGRGNFPDRFSARQFPNYSSELNVNALLLGDSALYLCASSKEGNTIYFGEGSWLTVV.

The DNA of the CDR3 is TGTGCCAGCAGCTTCGGGACAGGGATGCGCTACACCTTC. Translated: CASSFGTGMRYTF. The V and J genes are TRBV28 and TRBJ1-2; 9 bases fit TRBD1. From germline, CDR1 is MDHEN and CDR2 SYDVKM. The length of the CDR3 is 13 residues. J was trimmed by 9 bases and V by 6 bases; bases with no gene match: 8.

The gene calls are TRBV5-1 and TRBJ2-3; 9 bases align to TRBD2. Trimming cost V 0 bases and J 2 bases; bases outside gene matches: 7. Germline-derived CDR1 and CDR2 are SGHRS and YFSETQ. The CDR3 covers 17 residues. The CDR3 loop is CASSLAATSGPTDTQYF. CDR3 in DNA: TGCGCCAGCAGCTTGGCCGCGACTAGCGGACCCACAGATACGCAGTATTTT.

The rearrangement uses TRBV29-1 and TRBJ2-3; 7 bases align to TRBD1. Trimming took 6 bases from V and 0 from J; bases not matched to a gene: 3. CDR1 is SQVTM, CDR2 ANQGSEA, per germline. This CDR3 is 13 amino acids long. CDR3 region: CSVNRGSTDTQYF. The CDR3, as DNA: TGCAGCGTCAACAGGGGAAGCACAGATACGCAGTATTTT.

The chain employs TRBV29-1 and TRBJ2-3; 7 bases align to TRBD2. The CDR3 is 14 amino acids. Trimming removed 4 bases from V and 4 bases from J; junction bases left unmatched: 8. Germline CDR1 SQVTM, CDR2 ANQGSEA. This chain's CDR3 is CSVAGAGVSDTQYF. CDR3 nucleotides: TGCAGCGTTGCTGGCGCGGGAGTGTCAGATACGCAGTATTTT.

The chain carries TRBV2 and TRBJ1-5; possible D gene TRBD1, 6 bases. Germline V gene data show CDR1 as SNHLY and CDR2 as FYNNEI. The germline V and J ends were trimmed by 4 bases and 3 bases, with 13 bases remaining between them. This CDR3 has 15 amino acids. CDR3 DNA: TGTGCCAGCAGTGGGGGGCCCACCCACAATCAGCCCCAGCATTTT. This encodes CASSGGPTHNQPQHF.

The CDR3 reads CASSLSGPGNYGYTF. DNA for the CDR3: TGTGCCAGCAGCTTGTCGGGCCCAGGGAACTATGGCTACACCTTC. The V gene is TRBV5-5, the J gene TRBJ1-2; D is perhaps TRBD1 (5 bases). V was pared by 1 base and J by 2 bases, with 12 bases between. Germline values: CDR1 SGHKS, CDR2 YYEKEE (reference sequence). This CDR3 is 15 amino acids long.